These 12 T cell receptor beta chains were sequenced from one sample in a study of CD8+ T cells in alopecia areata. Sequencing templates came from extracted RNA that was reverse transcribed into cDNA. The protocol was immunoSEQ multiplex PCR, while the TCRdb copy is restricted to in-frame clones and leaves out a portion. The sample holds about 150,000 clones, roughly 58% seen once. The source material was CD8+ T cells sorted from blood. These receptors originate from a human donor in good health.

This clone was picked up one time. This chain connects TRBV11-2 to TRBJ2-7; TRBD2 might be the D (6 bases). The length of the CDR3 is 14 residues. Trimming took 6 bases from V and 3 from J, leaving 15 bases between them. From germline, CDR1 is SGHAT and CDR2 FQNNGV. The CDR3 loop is CASSHLARHYEQYF. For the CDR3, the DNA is TGTGCCAGCAGTCATCTAGCGCGCCACTACGAGCAGTACTTC. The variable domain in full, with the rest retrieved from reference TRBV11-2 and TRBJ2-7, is EAGVAQSPRYKIIEKRQSVAFWCNPISGHATLYWYQQILGQGPKLLIQFQNNGVVDDSQLPKDRFSAERLKGVDSTLKIQPAKLEDSAVYLCASSHLARHYEQYFGPGTRLTVT.

CDR3 sequence reads: CASSSTGPEAFF. CDR3 coding DNA: TGTGCCAGCAGCTCCACAGGGCCTGAAGCTTTCTTT. The chain recombines TRBV7-9 with TRBJ1-1, with TRBD1 as a possible D gene (6 bases). The length of the CDR3 is 12 residues. V gave up 4 bases and J gave up 6 bases, with 9 bases separating them. Germline CDR1 SEHNR, CDR2 FQNEAQ (reference sequence).

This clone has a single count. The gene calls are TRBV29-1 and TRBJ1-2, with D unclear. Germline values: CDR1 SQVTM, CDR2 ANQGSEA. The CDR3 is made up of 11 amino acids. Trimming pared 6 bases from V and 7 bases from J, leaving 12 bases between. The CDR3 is CSVTTRLGYTF. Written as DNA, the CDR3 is TGCAGCGTAACGACAAGGCTTGGCTACACCTTC.

The CDR3 here is CASSLWLGTLLPFF. The CDR3 region has the DNA TGCGCCAGCAGCTTGTGGCTGGGGACTCTTCTCCCGTTCTTC. The J gene is TRBJ2-1, the V gene TRBV5-1; tentatively, D is TRBD2 (6 bases). V lost 1 base and J 15 bases, leaving 20 bases between the germline ends. The CDR3 runs to 14 residues. Germline CDR1 SGHRS, CDR2 YFSETQ. The variable domain in full, completed from reference TRBV5-1 and TRBJ2-1, reads KAGVTQTPRYLIKTRGQQVTLSCSPISGHRSVSWYQQTPGQGLQFLFEYFSETQRNKGNFPGRFSGRQFSNSRSEMNVSTLELGDSALYLCASSLWLGTLLPFFGPGTRLTVL.

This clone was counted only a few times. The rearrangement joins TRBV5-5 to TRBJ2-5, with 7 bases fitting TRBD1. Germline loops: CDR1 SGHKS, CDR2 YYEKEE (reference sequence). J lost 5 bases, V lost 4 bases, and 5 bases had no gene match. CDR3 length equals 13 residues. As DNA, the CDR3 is TGTGCCAGCAGCCCAGACAGGGACGAGACCCAGTACTTC. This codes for CASSPDRDETQYF.

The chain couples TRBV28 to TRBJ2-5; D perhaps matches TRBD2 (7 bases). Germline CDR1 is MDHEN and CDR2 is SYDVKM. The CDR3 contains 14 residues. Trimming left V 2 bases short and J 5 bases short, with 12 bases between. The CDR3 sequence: CASSLRKGGETQYF. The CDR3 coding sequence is TGTGCCAGCAGTTTACGGAAGGGGGGGGAGACCCAGTACTTC.

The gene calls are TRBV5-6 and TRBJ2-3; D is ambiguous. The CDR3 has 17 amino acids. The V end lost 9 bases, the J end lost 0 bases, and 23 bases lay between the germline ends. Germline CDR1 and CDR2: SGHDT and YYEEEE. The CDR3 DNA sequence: TGTGCCACCAAATTGAGAGACTGGCTAACTAGCACAGATACGCAGTATTTT. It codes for CATKLRDWLTSTDTQYF.

CDR3 region: CASSPRGLNEQFF. CDR3 sequence (DNA): TGTGCCAGCAGTCCTAGGGGGCTGAATGAGCAGTTCTTC. V gene TRBV14 combines with J gene TRBJ2-1; 7 nucleotides agree with TRBD1. The CDR3 has 13 residues. The germline gives CDR1 SGHDN, CDR2 FVKESK. The V segment lost 6 bases and the J segment 7 bases; nucleotides outside the gene matches: 6.

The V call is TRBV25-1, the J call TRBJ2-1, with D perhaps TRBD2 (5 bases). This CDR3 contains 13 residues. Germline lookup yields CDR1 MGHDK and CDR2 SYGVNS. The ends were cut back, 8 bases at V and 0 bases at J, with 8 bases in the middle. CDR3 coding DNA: TGTGCCAGCCATGGGAGCTCCTACAATGAGCAGTTCTTC. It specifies CASHGSSYNEQFF.

The CDR3 nucleotides are TGCGCCAGCAGCTCACACGTCGGGTACGAGCAGTACTTC. It specifies CASSSHVGYEQYF. This chain links TRBV5-1 with TRBJ2-7; D uncertain. Germline V gene lookup returns CDR1 SGHRS and CDR2 YFSETQ. V lost 3 bases and J 4 bases, leaving 11 bases between the germline ends. The CDR3 is 13 residues long.

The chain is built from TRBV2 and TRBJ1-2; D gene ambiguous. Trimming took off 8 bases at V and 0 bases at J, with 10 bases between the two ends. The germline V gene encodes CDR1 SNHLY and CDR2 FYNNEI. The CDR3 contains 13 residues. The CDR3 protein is CASLEAANYGYTF. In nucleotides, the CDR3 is TGTGCCAGCTTGGAGGCAGCTAACTATGGCTACACCTTC.

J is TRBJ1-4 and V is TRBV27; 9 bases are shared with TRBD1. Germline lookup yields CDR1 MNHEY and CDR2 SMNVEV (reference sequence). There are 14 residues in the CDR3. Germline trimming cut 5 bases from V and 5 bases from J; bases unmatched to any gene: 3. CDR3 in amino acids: CASSHGQGNEKLFF. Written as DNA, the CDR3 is TGTGCCAGCAGTCACGGACAGGGGAATGAAAAACTGTTTTTT.